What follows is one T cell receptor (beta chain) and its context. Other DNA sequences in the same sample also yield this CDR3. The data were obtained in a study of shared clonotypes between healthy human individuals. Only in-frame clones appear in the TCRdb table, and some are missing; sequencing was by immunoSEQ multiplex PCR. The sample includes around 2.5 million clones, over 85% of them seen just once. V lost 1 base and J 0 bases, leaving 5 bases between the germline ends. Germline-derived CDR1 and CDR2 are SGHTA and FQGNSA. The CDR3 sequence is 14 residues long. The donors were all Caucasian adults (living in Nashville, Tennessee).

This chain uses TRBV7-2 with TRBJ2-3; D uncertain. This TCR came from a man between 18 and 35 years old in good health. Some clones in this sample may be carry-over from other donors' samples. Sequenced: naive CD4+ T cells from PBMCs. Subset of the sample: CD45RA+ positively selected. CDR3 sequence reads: CASSLGRSTDTQYF. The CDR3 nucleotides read TGTGCCAGCAGCTTAGGCAGGAGCACAGATACGCAGTATTTT.